These 31 T cell receptor beta chains were sequenced from one sample in a study of preoperative IRX-2 immunotherapy in early breast cancer. Noted treatment: preoperative locoregional IRX-2 cytokine immunotherapy. Assay used: immunoSEQ multiplex PCR; TCRdb lists only in-frame clones, some missing. The repertoire holds under 40,000 clones, with around 96% as singletons. This specimen was taken from a patient treated with IRX-2 immunotherapy. All receptors derive from a human donor with breast cancer.

The count of this clone is one. Germline is not matched at one junction end, which may reflect a read error. This sequence joins TRBV7-7 and TRBJ2-5, with 9 bases aligning to TRBD2. The CDR3 has 15 amino acids. Germline V gives CDR1 SSHAT, CDR2 FNYEAQ (reference sequence). CDR3 in DNA: TGTGCTAGCAGCCAACTAGCGGGTGGCGTGGAGACCCAGTACTTC. It encodes CASSQLAGGVETQYF.

J is TRBJ1-3 and V is TRBV6-8; D not certain. Trimming stripped 3 bases from V and 0 bases from J, with 12 bases between. The CDR3 is 16 amino acids. The germline gives CDR1 MNHGY, CDR2 SAAAGT. The CDR3 protein is CASSYARPFSGNTIYF. CDR3 DNA sequence: TGTGCCAGCAGTTATGCCAGGCCCTTCTCTGGAAACACCATATATTTT.

CDR3 sequence reads: CASSLDMGGFWNIQYF. The CDR3 nucleotides read TGTGCCAGCAGCTTAGATATGGGGGGCTTTTGGAACATTCAGTACTTC. This chain connects TRBV11-2 to TRBJ2-4; D is possibly TRBD1 or TRBD2 (6 bases each). Per germline, CDR1 SGHAT and CDR2 FQNNGV. This CDR3 comprises 16 residues. Between the trimmed V and J ends, which lost 0 bases and 7 bases, there was a span of 16 bases.

CDR3 residues: CATDRDTQYF. Written as DNA, the CDR3 is TGTGCCACCGACCGAGATACGCAGTATTTT. This chain links TRBV19 with TRBJ2-3; no reliable D call. This CDR3 spans 10 amino acids. Germline CDR1 LNHDA, CDR2 SQIVND (reference sequence). V lost 10 bases, J lost 5 bases, and 7 bases lay in between.

The genes are TRBV28 and TRBJ1-3; D not certain. The CDR3 extends over 16 amino acids. The V gene lost 3 bases and the J gene lost 0 bases, with 12 bases spanning the gap. Germline-derived CDR1 and CDR2 are MDHEN and SYDVKM. In DNA form, the CDR3 reads TGTGCCAGCAGTTTCGAACACCCGTACTCTGGAAACACCATATATTTT. Protein product: CASSFEHPYSGNTIYF.

V is TRBV7-9 and J is TRBJ2-3; a possible D gene is TRBD1 (6 bases). The germline CDR1 and CDR2 sequences are SEHNR and FQNEAQ (reference sequence). Trimming cost V 4 bases and J 6 bases, with 8 bases left between them. The CDR3 is 12 residues long. The CDR3, as DNA: TGTGCCAGCAGCTGGACAGAGGATACGCAGTATTTT. It translates to CASSWTEDTQYF. The complete variable domain, with remaining parts taken from reference TRBV7-9 and TRBJ2-3, reads DTGVSQNPRHKITKRGQNVTFRCDPISEHNRLYWYRQTLGQGPEFLTYFQNEAQLEKSRLLSDRFSAERPKGSFSTLEIQRTEQGDSAMYLCASSWTEDTQYFGPGTRLTVL.

Here the CDR3 reads CASSLKETQYF. In DNA, the CDR3 is TGTGCCAGCAGCCTGAAAGAGACCCAGTACTTC. The chain joins TRBV6-5 to TRBJ2-5; D gene unclear. The CDR3 consists of 11 residues. V lost 6 bases and J lost 3, with 5 bases in between. From germline, CDR1 is MNHEY and CDR2 SVGAGI.

The genes are TRBV4-3 and TRBJ1-4, with D maybe TRBD1 (5 bases). The V gene lost 1 base and the J gene lost 8 bases, with 14 bases spanning the gap. The CDR3 has 15 amino acids. Germline V gene lookup returns CDR1 LGHNA and CDR2 YSLEER. The CDR3 spells CASSQALDTGEKLFF. Here the CDR3 DNA reads TGCGCCAGCAGCCAAGCCTTGGACACTGGAGAAAAACTGTTTTTT.

The chain recombines TRBV7-2 with TRBJ2-7, with a weak D call TRBD1 (6 bases). Trimming pared 5 bases from V and 6 bases from J, leaving 14 bases between. Germline CDR1 SGHTA, CDR2 FQGNSA. CDR3 length: 13 amino acids. Here the CDR3 reads CASSLHRVPEQYF. CDR3 in DNA: TGTGCCAGCAGCCTCCACAGGGTGCCCGAGCAGTACTTC.

The chain couples TRBV7-3 to TRBJ1-1; the D is unclear. This CDR3 is built from 14 residues. The V end was cut by 1 base, the J end by 1 base, with 7 bases between. CDR1 is SGHTA, CDR2 FQGTGA, per germline. In DNA, the CDR3 is TGTGCCAGCAGCTTAAGTCCCCCGAACACTGAAGCTTTCTTT. Encoded protein: CASSLSPPNTEAFF.

This clone was seen only once. The chain joins TRBV12-5 to TRBJ1-1; the match to TRBD1 covers 8 bases. CDR1 is LGHNT, CDR2 FRNRAP, per germline. J was trimmed by 11 bases and V by 7 bases; bases with no gene match: 12. The length of the CDR3 is 13 residues. The CDR3 protein is CASDPGQGVEAFF. For the CDR3, the DNA is TGTGCTAGTGACCCCGGACAGGGCGTTGAGGCTTTCTTT. The full variable domain, in which reference TRBV12-5 and TRBJ1-1 provide the parts outside the CDR3, is DARVTQTPRHKVTEMGQEVTMRCQPILGHNTVFWYRQTMMQGLELLAYFRNRAPLDDSGMPKDRFSAEMPDATLATLKIQPSEPRDSAVYFCASDPGQGVEAFFGQGTRLTVV.

This clone is a singleton in its sample. The V and J genes are TRBV6-4 and TRBJ2-1; the D gene is possibly TRBD2 (5 bases). V dropped 5 bases and J dropped 0 bases, with 5 bases sitting between them. Germline V gene sequence: CDR1 MRHNA, CDR2 SNTAGT. The CDR3 runs 13 residues. The CDR3 DNA sequence: TGTGCCAGCAGTAGCGGCTCCTACAATGAGCAGTTCTTC. Amino acids: CASSSGSYNEQFF.

J is TRBJ2-1 and V is TRBV4-2; 7 bases agree with TRBD2. Per germline, CDR1 LGHNA and CDR2 YNFKEQ. This CDR3 comprises 17 residues. Trimming at V came to 4 bases and at J to 5 bases, leaving 14 bases not matched to a gene. In nucleotides, the CDR3 is TGTGCCAGCAGCCCTCGCCCTGGGAGGGTATACAACAATGAGCAGTTCTTC. Translation gives CASSPRPGRVYNNEQFF.

This clone appeared a single time. This chain links TRBV5-5 with TRBJ2-5; TRBD2 aligns across 12 bases. CDR3 length equals 17 residues. The V gene's germline CDR1 is SGHKS and CDR2 YYEKEE (reference sequence). V was clipped by 1 base and J by 6 bases; unmatched bases: 10. This CDR3 is CASSLFATSGRDQTQYF. CDR3 coding DNA: TGTGCCAGCAGCTTGTTTGCGACTAGCGGGAGAGATCAGACCCAGTACTTC.

This clone came up once. This chain joins TRBV7-3 and TRBJ2-5, with a weak D call TRBD2 (6 bases). The CDR3 covers 14 residues. Between the trimmed V and J ends, which lost 4 bases and 3 bases, there was a span of 12 bases. Looked up from germline, CDR1 is SGHTA and CDR2 is FQGTGA. The chain's CDR3 is CASSSTSREETQYF. CDR3 in DNA: TGTGCCAGCAGCTCCACTAGCAGGGAAGAGACCCAGTACTTC.

This clone was recorded once. The rearrangement uses TRBV2 and TRBJ1-5, with D unclear. This CDR3 comprises 12 residues. CDR1 and CDR2 from the germline V gene are SNHLY and FYNNEI. Trimming stripped 6 bases from V and 0 bases from J, with 3 bases between. The CDR3 DNA is TGTGCCAGCAGCCCTAGCAATCAGCCCCAGCATTTT. This sequence encodes CASSPSNQPQHF.

The chain carries TRBV19 and TRBJ2-4; maybe TRBD2 (6 bases). This CDR3 is built from 14 residues. The germline CDR1 and CDR2 sequences are LNHDA and SQIVND (reference sequence). V lost 5 bases to trimming and J lost 8 bases, with 16 bases between them. The CDR3 coding sequence is TGTGCCAGTAGTGGGATCAGGGACTTTGACATTCAGTACTTC. Its translation: CASSGIRDFDIQYF.

The chain is built from TRBV7-9 and TRBJ2-5; 8 bases fit TRBD1. Per the germline V gene, CDR1 is SEHNR and CDR2 is FQNEAQ (reference sequence). The CDR3 spans 16 residues. V shed 4 bases and J 5 bases; nucleotides not matched to a gene: 12. CDR3: CASSSGQAVSRETQYF. DNA of the CDR3: TGTGCCAGCAGCTCGGGACAGGCCGTGTCTCGGGAGACCCAGTACTTC.

The rearrangement links TRBV7-9 to TRBJ1-3; tentatively, D is TRBD1 (5 bases). CDR3 size: 15 residues. Germline V gives CDR1 SEHNR, CDR2 FQNEAQ (reference sequence). The V and J ends lost 2 bases and 0 bases respectively, with 8 bases between them. CDR3 protein: CASSLRQYSGNTIYF. Here the CDR3 DNA reads TGTGCCAGCAGCTTAAGACAGTACTCTGGAAACACCATATATTTT.

The gene calls are TRBV5-1 and TRBJ2-1; 7 bases match TRBD2. Germline trimming cut 5 bases from V and 4 bases from J; bases unmatched to any gene: 6. The CDR3 has 14 residues. CDR1 is SGHRS and CDR2 is YFSETQ in the germline V gene. The CDR3 nucleotides are TGCGCCAGCAGTGCTAGCGGATCGTACAATGAGCAGTTCTTC. It is translated as CASSASGSYNEQFF.

The genes are TRBV5-1 and TRBJ1-2, with a tentative D call TRBD1 (6 bases). Germline V gene data show CDR1 as SGHRS and CDR2 as YFSETQ. V was shortened by 0 bases and J by 4 bases, with 13 bases between the two germline ends. The CDR3 runs to 15 residues. CDR3 region: CASSLGFGQLYGYTF. CDR3 nucleotides: TGCGCCAGCAGCTTGGGTTTTGGACAGCTCTATGGCTACACCTTC.

The genes are TRBV4-2 and TRBJ1-6, with D possibly matching TRBD1 (6 bases). The CDR3 is made up of 17 amino acids. Deletions cut 4 bases from V and 0 bases from J, with 13 bases between. Germline CDR1 is LGHNA and CDR2 is YNFKEQ. The CDR3 region has the DNA TGTGCCAGCAGCCGGGACACGACGAGCTCCTATAATTCACCCCTCCACTTT. The encoded protein is CASSRDTTSSYNSPLHF.

The CDR3 spells CASSLDRLGGNTIYF. The CDR3 nucleotides read TGTGCCAGCAGCTTAGATCGGCTTGGCGGAAACACCATATATTTT. The genes are TRBV7-9 and TRBJ1-3; D remains ambiguous. The CDR3 length is 15 residues. V was trimmed by 1 base and J by 4 bases, leaving 11 bases between them. Germline V CDR1 and CDR2: SEHNR, FQNEAQ (reference sequence).

The V gene is TRBV11-3, the J gene TRBJ2-3; D may correspond to TRBD1 or TRBD2 (5 bases each). Germline values: CDR1 SGHNT, CDR2 YENEEA. The length of the CDR3 is 11 residues. With 1 base removed from V and 11 bases from J, the gap between germline ends came to 7 bases. Here the CDR3 DNA reads TGTGCCAGCAGCTTAGGGGACGTGCAGTATTTT. Its translation is CASSLGDVQYF.

The chain employs TRBV6-5 and TRBJ2-5; 14 bases align to TRBD2. The V segment lost 4 bases and the J segment 9 bases; nucleotides outside the gene matches: 10. The CDR3 has 16 residues. Germline CDR1 is MNHEY and CDR2 is SVGAGI. The CDR3: CASSSRLAGGITAQYF. In DNA form, the CDR3 reads TGTGCCAGCAGTTCTCGACTAGCGGGGGGGATCACGGCCCAGTACTTC.

This chain connects TRBV4-1 to TRBJ1-5, with D perhaps matching TRBD1 (6 bases). The CDR3 consists of 13 residues. V was shortened by 5 bases and J by 3 bases, with 8 bases between the two germline ends. CDR1 and CDR2 (germline): MGHRA, YSYEKL. CDR3 bases: TGCGCCAGCAGCAACAGGGTCAATCAGCCCCAGCATTTT. Translating gives CASSNRVNQPQHF.

The CDR3 DNA reads TGTGCCTGGAGTGTAAGGTCTAGCACAGATACGCAGTATTTT. This sequence encodes CAWSVRSSTDTQYF. The chain combines TRBV30 with TRBJ2-3, with D unclear. The length of the CDR3 is 14 residues. The V gene's germline CDR1 is GTSNPN and CDR2 SVGIG (reference sequence). Between the trimmed V and J ends, which lost 0 bases and 0 bases, there was a span of 7 bases.

V usage is TRBV9 and J usage is TRBJ1-1; 11 positions match TRBD1. J was trimmed by 5 bases and V by 3 bases; bases with no gene match: 6. Germline CDR1 and CDR2: SGDLS and YYNGEE. The CDR3 is 15 amino acids. CDR3 sequence (DNA): TGTGCCAGCAGCGCGGGGACAGGGGGGAGAACTGAAGCTTTCTTT. Translated: CASSAGTGGRTEAFF.

The chain employs TRBV10-3 and TRBJ2-7; 9 positions agree with TRBD1. Germline lookup yields CDR1 ENHRY and CDR2 SYGVKD. Unmatched junction bases numbered 5, after V lost 5 bases and J lost 0 bases. There are 15 residues in the CDR3. The CDR3 sequence: CAISSRDRVSYEQYF. The CDR3 region has the DNA TGTGCCATCAGTTCTCGGGACAGGGTCTCCTACGAGCAGTACTTC.

The gene calls are TRBV5-6 and TRBJ2-7, with 12 positions matching TRBD2. Germline CDR1 is SGHDT and CDR2 is YYEEEE. CDR3 length equals 16 residues. Germline trimming cut 4 bases from V and 5 bases from J; bases unmatched to any gene: 10. CDR3 protein: CASSKRLAGGSDEQYF. For the CDR3, the DNA is TGTGCCAGCAGCAAAAGGCTAGCGGGGGGGAGCGACGAGCAGTACTTC.

The rearrangement uses TRBV7-2 and TRBJ2-5; D is unclear. The V end was cut by 1 base, the J end by 5 bases, with 23 bases between. Germline values: CDR1 SGHTA, CDR2 FQGNSA. CDR3 length: 18 amino acids. The CDR3 is CASSLEAPSVGARETQYF. The CDR3 DNA follows: TGTGCCAGCAGCTTAGAGGCCCCGTCAGTAGGCGCCAGGGAGACCCAGTACTTC.